This T cell receptor (beta chain) was recovered during a study of neurological immune-mediated disorders. Overall study context: Relapsing-remitting forms accounted for about 90% of the roughly 34 multiple sclerosis patients and secondary progressive forms for 3.

Template-switch 5'RACE cDNA synthesis added a 10-nucleotide unique molecular identifier. One entry per CDR3 protein, called by TCRdb with MiXCR from the 5' RACE reads. The table records about 70,000 distinct CDR3 sequences, 2.5% to 3.5% of them present only once. Study-wide results and caveats: One cluster of related CDR3 sequences contained, by phylogenetic grouping, the repertoires of 18 of 34 multiple sclerosis patients and formed a possible signature.

The sample holds many counts of this clonotype. Its matching antigen is unknown. Sequencing used PBMCs. This sequence was found in a woman aged 50 to 60 with multiple sclerosis.

The chain's CDR3 is CASSPTAQSGYTF. Here the CDR3 DNA reads TGTGCCAGCAGCCCGACGGCCCAAAGTGGCTACACCTTC. The gene calls are TRBV7-2 and TRBJ1-2, with D uncertain. Germline V gives CDR1 SGHTA, CDR2 FQGNSA. The V end lost 5 bases, the J end lost 7 bases, and 14 bases lay between the germline ends. CDR3 length: 13 residues.